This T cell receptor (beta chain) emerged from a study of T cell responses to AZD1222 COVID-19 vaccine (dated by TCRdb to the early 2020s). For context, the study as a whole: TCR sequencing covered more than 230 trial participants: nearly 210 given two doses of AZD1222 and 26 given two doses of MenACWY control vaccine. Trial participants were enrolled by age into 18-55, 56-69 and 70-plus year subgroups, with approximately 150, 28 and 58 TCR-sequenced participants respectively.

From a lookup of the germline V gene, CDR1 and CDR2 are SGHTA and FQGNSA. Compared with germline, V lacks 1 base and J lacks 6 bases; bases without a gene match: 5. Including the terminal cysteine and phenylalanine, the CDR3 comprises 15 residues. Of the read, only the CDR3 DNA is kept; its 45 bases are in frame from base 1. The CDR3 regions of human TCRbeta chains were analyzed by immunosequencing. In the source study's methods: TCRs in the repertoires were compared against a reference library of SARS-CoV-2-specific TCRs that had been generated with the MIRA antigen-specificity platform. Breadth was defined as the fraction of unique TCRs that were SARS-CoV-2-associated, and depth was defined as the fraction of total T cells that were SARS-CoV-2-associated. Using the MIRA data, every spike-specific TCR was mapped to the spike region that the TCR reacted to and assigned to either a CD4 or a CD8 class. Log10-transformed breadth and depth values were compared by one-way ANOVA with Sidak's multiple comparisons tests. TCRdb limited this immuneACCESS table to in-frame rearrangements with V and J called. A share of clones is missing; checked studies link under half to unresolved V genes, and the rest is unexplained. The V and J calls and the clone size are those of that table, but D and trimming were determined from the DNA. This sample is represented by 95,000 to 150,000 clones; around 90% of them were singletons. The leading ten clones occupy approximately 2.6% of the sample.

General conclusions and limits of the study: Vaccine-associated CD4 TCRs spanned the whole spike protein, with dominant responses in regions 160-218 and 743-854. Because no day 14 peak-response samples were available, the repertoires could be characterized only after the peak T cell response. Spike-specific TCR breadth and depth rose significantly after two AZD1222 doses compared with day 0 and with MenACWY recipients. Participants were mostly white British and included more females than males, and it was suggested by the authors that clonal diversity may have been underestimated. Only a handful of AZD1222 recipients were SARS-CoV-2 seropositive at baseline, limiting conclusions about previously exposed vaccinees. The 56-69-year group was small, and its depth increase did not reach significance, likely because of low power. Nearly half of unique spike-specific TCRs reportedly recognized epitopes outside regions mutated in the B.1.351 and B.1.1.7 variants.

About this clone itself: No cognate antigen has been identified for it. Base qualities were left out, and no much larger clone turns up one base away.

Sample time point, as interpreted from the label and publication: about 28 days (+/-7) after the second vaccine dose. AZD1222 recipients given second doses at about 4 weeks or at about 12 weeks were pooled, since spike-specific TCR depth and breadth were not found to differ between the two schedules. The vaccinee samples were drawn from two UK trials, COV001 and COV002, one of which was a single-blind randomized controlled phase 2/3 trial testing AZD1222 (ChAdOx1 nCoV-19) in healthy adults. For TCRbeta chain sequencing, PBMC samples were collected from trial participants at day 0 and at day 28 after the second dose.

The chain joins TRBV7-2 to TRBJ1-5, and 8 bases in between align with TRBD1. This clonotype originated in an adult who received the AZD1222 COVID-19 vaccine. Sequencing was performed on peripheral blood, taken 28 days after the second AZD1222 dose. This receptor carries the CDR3 CASSLDSRGLQPQHF. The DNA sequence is TGTGCCAGCAGCTTAGACTCCAGGGGGCTTCAGCCCCAGCATTTT.